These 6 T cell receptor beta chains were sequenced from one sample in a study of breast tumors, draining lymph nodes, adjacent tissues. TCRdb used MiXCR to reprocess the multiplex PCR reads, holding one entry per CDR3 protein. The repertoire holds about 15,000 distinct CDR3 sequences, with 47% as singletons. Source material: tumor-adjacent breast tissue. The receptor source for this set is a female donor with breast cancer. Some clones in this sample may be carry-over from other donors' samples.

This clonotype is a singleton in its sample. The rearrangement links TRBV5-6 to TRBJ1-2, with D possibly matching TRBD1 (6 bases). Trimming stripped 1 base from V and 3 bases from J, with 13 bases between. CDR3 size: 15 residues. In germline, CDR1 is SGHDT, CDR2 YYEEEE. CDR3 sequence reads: CASSLTGKGDYGYTF. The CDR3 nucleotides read TGTGCCAGCAGCTTGACAGGGAAGGGTGACTATGGCTACACCTTC.

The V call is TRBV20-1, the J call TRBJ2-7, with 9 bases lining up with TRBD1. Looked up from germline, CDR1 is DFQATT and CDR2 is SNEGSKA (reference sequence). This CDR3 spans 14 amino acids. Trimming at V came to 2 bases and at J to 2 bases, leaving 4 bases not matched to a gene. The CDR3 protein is CSARLTGGAYEQYF. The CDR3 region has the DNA TGCAGTGCTAGACTGACAGGGGGGGCCTACGAGCAGTACTTC.

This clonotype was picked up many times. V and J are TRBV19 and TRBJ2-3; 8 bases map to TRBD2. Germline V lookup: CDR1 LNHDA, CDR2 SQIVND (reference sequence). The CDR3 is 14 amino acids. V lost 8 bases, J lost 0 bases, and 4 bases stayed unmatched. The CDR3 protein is CASEAGASTDTQYF. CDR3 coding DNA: TGTGCCAGTGAAGCGGGGGCCAGCACAGATACGCAGTATTTT.

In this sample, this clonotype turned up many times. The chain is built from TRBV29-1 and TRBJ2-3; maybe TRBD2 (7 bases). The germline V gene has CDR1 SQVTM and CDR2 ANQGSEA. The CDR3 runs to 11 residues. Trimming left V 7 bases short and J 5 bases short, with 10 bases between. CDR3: CSGGGGDTQYF. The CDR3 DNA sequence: TGCAGCGGGGGGGGCGGAGATACGCAGTATTTT.

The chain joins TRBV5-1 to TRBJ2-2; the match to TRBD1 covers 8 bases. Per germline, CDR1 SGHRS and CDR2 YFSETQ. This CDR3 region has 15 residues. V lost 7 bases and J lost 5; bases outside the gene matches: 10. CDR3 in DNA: TGCGCCAGCGGCTCCGGACAGGGAAAGACCGGGGAGCTGTTTTTT. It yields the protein CASGSGQGKTGELFF.

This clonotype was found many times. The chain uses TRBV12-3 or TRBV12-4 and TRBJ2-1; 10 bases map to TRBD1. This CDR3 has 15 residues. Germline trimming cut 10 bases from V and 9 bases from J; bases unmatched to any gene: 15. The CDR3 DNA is TGTGCCACAGGTGCGGGACAGGGGATTAAGGGTGAGCAGTTCTTC. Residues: CATGAGQGIKGEQFF.